The sequence of this TCR beta chain was determined in a study of technical replicates of blood from a handful of donors. Assay used: immunoSEQ multiplex PCR; TCRdb lists only in-frame clones, some missing. The table includes around 90,000 clones, 85% to 95% detected once. Trimming removed 1 base from V and 0 bases from J; junction bases left unmatched: 5. The CDR3 is made up of 18 amino acids. Looked up from germline, CDR1 is SGHRS and CDR2 is YFSETQ. The sequence derives from a human donor in good health. The chain recombines TRBV5-1 with TRBJ2-1; 12 positions match TRBD2. The specimen was T cells isolated from PBMCs. The chain's CDR3 is CASSLRTSGEPSYNEQFF. In DNA, the CDR3 is TGCGCCAGCAGCTTGCGGACTAGCGGGGAGCCCTCCTACAATGAGCAGTTCTTC.